The rows below give T cell receptor beta chains drawn from one sample of a study of shared clonotypes between healthy human individuals. The repertoire was sequenced with immunoSEQ multiplex PCR; TCRdb's copy has only in-frame clones and lacks some. The sample consists of hundreds of thousands of clones, about 95% of them appearing once. Sequenced material: naive CD8+ T cells sorted from blood. These TCRs come from a woman aged 25-40 years in good health. CDR3s include the opening cysteine and the closing phenylalanine or tryptophan. A D gene is named only where the DNA matches it firmly. Some rows have no size entry. The others give once, few or many, or a class for an expanded clone.

>NA|TRBV14|TRBD2|TRBJ2-1
CASSDNFSGRSHNEQFF
TGTGCCAGCAGCGATAATTTTAGCGGGAGATCCCACAATGAGCAGTTCTTC
>NA|TRBV6-1|NA|TRBJ2-2
CASKALNTGELFF
TGTGCCAGCAAAGCGTTGAACACCGGGGAGCTGTTTTTT
>NA|TRBV19|NA|TRBJ2-2
CASSWGEGTGELFF
TGTGCCAGTAGTTGGGGGGAAGGCACCGGGGAGCTGTTTTTT
>NA|TRBV19|TRBD1|TRBJ2-5
CASIGPTTTGTGTETQYF
TGTGCCAGTATCGGCCCAACCACGACCGGGACAGGGACAGAGACCCAGTACTTC
>NA|TRBV6-5|NA|TRBJ2-1
CASSYSAQGGNEQFF
TGTGCCAGCAGTTACTCGGCCCAGGGCGGCAATGAGCAGTTCTTC
>once|TRBV28|TRBD2|TRBJ2-5
CASNLAGEVRETQYF
TGTGCCAGCAACCTGGCGGGAGAAGTCCGAGAGACCCAGTACTTC
>NA|TRBV5-6|TRBD2|TRBJ2-1
CASSSLAGVNEQFF
TGTGCCAGCAGCTCACTAGCGGGAGTTAATGAGCAGTTCTTC
>once|TRBV28|NA|TRBJ2-3
CASRTGMADTQYF
TGTGCCAGCAGGACTGGGATGGCAGATACGCAGTATTTT
>NA|TRBV15|TRBD2|TRBJ2-1
CATSRGREGTYNEQFF
TGTGCCACCAGCAGAGGTCGGGAGGGAACCTACAATGAGCAGTTCTTC
>once|TRBV27|NA|TRBJ1-5
CASSLLGNQPQHF
TGTGCCAGCAGTTTATTGGGCAATCAGCCCCAGCATTTT
>NA|TRBV4-1|NA|TRBJ2-7
CASSQEGKGGEQYF
TGCGCCAGCAGCCAAGAAGGGAAGGGGGGCGAGCAGTACTTC
>NA|TRBV5-1|NA|TRBJ2-3
CASSGIFGLHEDTQYF
TGCGCCAGCAGCGGCATCTTCGGCCTGCATGAAGATACGCAGTATTTT
>NA|TRBV10-3|NA|TRBJ2-5
CAISESINSQETQYF
TGTGCCATCAGTGAGTCGATAAATAGCCAAGAGACCCAGTACTTC
>NA|TRBV28|NA|TRBJ2-7
CASSPAYEQYF
TGTGCCAGCAGCCCTGCCTACGAGCAGTACTTC
>NA|TRBV4-1|NA|TRBJ2-6
CASSPWARGHSGANVLTF
TGCGCCAGCAGCCCCTGGGCTCGGGGGCACTCTGGGGCCAACGTCCTGACTTTC
>NA|TRBV4-1|TRBD2|TRBJ2-1
CASSLAGVRNEQFF
TGCGCCAGCAGCCTAGCGGGAGTTCGCAATGAGCAGTTCTTC
>NA|TRBV9|NA|TRBJ2-4
CASSVAGADKNIQYF
TGTGCCAGCAGCGTAGCGGGAGCGGATAAAAACATTCAGTACTTC
>once|TRBV27|TRBD1|TRBJ2-7
CASSPRGHEQYF
TGTGCCAGCAGTCCTAGGGGGCACGAGCAGTACTTC
>NA|TRBV7-9|NA|TRBJ2-7
CASSDDRTYEQYF
TGTGCCAGCAGCGACGACAGGACCTACGAGCAGTACTTC
>NA|TRBV19|NA|TRBJ2-2
CASTPLLDSWELFF
TGTGCCAGTACCCCATTACTAGATTCGTGGGAGCTGTTTTTT
>NA|TRBV27|TRBD1|TRBJ2-2
CATRQGIGKTGELFF
TGTGCCACCCGACAGGGGATAGGGAAAACCGGGGAGCTGTTTTTT
>NA|TRBV2|NA|TRBJ2-1
CASSHRGEPNEQFF
TGTGCCAGCAGTCACCGGGGTGAACCCAATGAGCAGTTCTTC
>NA|TRBV29-1|NA|TRBJ2-1
CSSESGSTYNEQFF
TGCAGCTCAGAAAGCGGGTCCACCTACAATGAGCAGTTCTTC
>few|TRBV11-2|NA|TRBJ1-1
CASSENTEAFF
TGTGCCAGCTCAGAGAACACTGAAGCTTTCTTT
>NA|TRBV10-2|NA|TRBJ2-2
CASSDTSTGELFF
TGCGCCAGCAGTGATACATCCACCGGGGAGCTGTTTTTT
>NA|TRBV7-8|TRBD2|TRBJ2-2
CASSPPPSGNTGELFF
TGTGCCAGCAGCCCCCCCCCTAGCGGGAACACCGGGGAGCTGTTTTTT
>NA|TRBV28|NA|TRBJ1-6
CASSLRVSPLHF
TGTGCCAGCAGTTTACGTGTTTCACCCCTCCACTTT
>NA|TRBV2|TRBD1|TRBJ2-7
CASTATGGNGYEQYF
TGTGCCAGCACCGCGACAGGGGGGAATGGCTACGAGCAGTACTTC
>NA|TRBV28|NA|TRBJ2-7
CASSFFSKNEQYF
TGTGCCAGCAGTTTCTTCAGTAAGAACGAGCAGTACTTC
>NA|TRBV6-5|NA|TRBJ2-1
CASSYGQGLYNEQFF
TGTGCCAGCAGTTACGGGCAGGGGCTCTACAATGAGCAGTTCTTC
>NA|TRBV28|TRBD2|TRBJ2-3
CASSFLREGGDTQYF
TGTGCCAGCAGTTTTCTCCGGGAGGGAGGAGATACGCAGTATTTT
>NA|TRBV9|NA|TRBJ2-1
CASSPLTGVYNEQFF
TGTGCCAGCAGCCCCTTAACCGGGGTTTACAATGAGCAGTTCTTC
>NA|TRBV12-5|TRBD2|TRBJ2-3
CASGLGLAGPTDTQYF
TGTGCTAGTGGTTTGGGACTAGCGGGCCCCACAGATACGCAGTATTTT
>NA|TRBV10-3|TRBD2|TRBJ2-7
CAISEALAEDYEQYF
TGTGCCATCAGTGAGGCACTAGCGGAGGACTACGAGCAGTACTTC
>once|TRBV13|TRBD2|TRBJ2-1
CASSLVLAGAARRSYNEQFF
TGTGCCAGCAGCTTAGTCCTAGCGGGAGCGGCGAGAAGATCCTACAATGAGCAGTTCTTC
>NA|TRBV5-1|NA|TRBJ1-4
CASSLGERDRNEKLFF
TGCGCCAGCAGCTTGGGGGAGAGAGATCGTAATGAAAAACTGTTTTTT
>NA|TRBV5-6|TRBD1|TRBJ1-2
CASSLGAGGIYGYTF
TGTGCCAGCAGCTTGGGTGCAGGGGGCATATATGGCTACACCTTC